One sample yielded the 18 T cell receptor beta chains listed below, sequenced in a study of T cell repertoires in cytomegalovirus infection. These receptors have no known antigen. TCRdb reprocessed the reads via MiXCR and lists one record per CDR3 protein. The sample contains tens of thousands of distinct CDR3 sequences, just over 50% of which appear only once. Sequencing used CD8+ T cells from cultured PBMCs, obtained from culture after CMV antigen stimulation. These receptors all stem from a human donor in good health (CMV status not recorded). Some clones in this sample may be carry-over from other donors' samples.

This clonotype occurred a few times. The genes are TRBV7-8 and TRBJ2-5; 8 positions match TRBD2. The CDR3 loop spans 16 amino acids. Germline CDR1 is SGHVS and CDR2 is FQNEAQ. The J segment lost 5 bases and the V segment lost 5 bases, leaving 13 bases of the junction unmatched. The CDR3 region has the DNA TGTGCCAGCAGCCCCCGGTTAGCGGGAAGAGTCGAGACCCAGTACTTC. It codes for CASSPRLAGRVETQYF.

The chain combines TRBV3-1 with TRBJ1-1; D remains unclear. V lost 4 bases and J 0 bases, leaving 15 bases between the germline ends. CDR3 length: 16 amino acids. Germline CDR1 and CDR2: LGHDT and YNNKEL (reference sequence). CDR3 residues: CASSLESRPLNTEAFF. In nucleotides, the CDR3 is TGTGCCAGCAGCCTTGAGAGCCGACCCCTGAACACTGAAGCTTTCTTT.

This clonotype was detected ten times or more. The rearrangement uses TRBV5-4 and TRBJ2-7; 8 bases are shared with TRBD2. This CDR3 is built from 15 residues. The germline V gene encodes CDR1 SGHNT and CDR2 YYREEE (reference sequence). V lost 0 bases, J lost 4 bases, and 6 bases stayed unmatched. CDR3 sequence: CASSLVGTRGYEQYF. The CDR3 coding sequence is TGTGCCAGCAGCTTGGTAGGGACTAGGGGGTACGAGCAGTACTTC.

CDR3 in DNA: TGCGCCAGCAGCCAACGGGGTGGTCAGCCCCAGCATTTT. Protein product: CASSQRGGQPQHF. This rearrangement joins TRBV4-3 to TRBJ1-5; D uncertain. CDR1 LGHNA and CDR2 YSLEER come from the germline V gene. The CDR3 has 13 amino acids. V lost 2 bases to trimming and J lost 6 bases, with 8 bases between them.

V usage is TRBV12-5 and J usage is TRBJ2-2; D not certain. There are 13 residues in the CDR3. Deletions cut 4 bases from V and 4 bases from J, with 7 bases between. From germline, CDR1 is LGHNT and CDR2 FRNRAP. The CDR3 sequence: CASGSTGTGELFF. CDR3 bases: TGTGCTAGTGGTTCCACGGGCACCGGGGAGCTGTTTTTT.

This clonotype was found many times. The chain uses TRBV10-3 and TRBJ1-5; D might be TRBD1 (5 bases). V lost 8 bases and J lost 3, with 11 bases in between. Germline CDR1 is ENHRY and CDR2 is SYGVKD. This CDR3 contains 13 residues. The CDR3 protein is CAIQDSPNQPQHF. DNA of the CDR3: TGTGCCATCCAAGACAGCCCCAATCAGCCCCAGCATTTT.

The rearrangement links TRBV7-2 to TRBJ2-1; 9 bases fit TRBD1. The CDR3 spans 15 residues. V gave up 3 bases and J gave up 8 bases; unmatched junction bases: 8. Germline CDR1 reads SGHTA; CDR2 reads FQGNSA. The CDR3 protein is CASSLQGTGKDEQFF. DNA for the CDR3: TGTGCCAGCAGCTTGCAGGGGACAGGGAAAGATGAGCAGTTCTTC.

V and J are TRBV27 and TRBJ2-7; 10 bases match TRBD1. With 4 bases clipped from V and 3 bases from J, the junction kept 6 bases outside the gene matches. In germline, CDR1 is MNHEY, CDR2 SMNVEV (reference sequence). The CDR3 consists of 15 residues. The CDR3 spells CASSSRDRGDYEQYF. In DNA, the CDR3 is TGTGCCAGCAGTTCCCGGGACAGGGGAGACTACGAGCAGTACTTC.

At least ten counts were recorded for this clonotype. The rearrangement uses TRBV7-2 and TRBJ2-5, with 10 nucleotides matching TRBD2. V lost 5 bases to trimming and J lost 4 bases; unmatched junction nucleotides: 10. The CDR3 contains 16 residues. The V gene's germline CDR1 is SGHTA and CDR2 FQGNSA. CDR3 amino acids: CASSQTSGRPRETQYF. The CDR3 DNA sequence: TGTGCCAGCAGCCAGACTAGCGGGCGCCCCCGAGAGACCCAGTACTTC.

The rearrangement uses TRBV19 and TRBJ2-5; tentatively, D is TRBD2 (5 bases). This CDR3 has 16 residues. The germline V gene encodes CDR1 LNHDA and CDR2 SQIVND (reference sequence). V was pared by 5 bases and J by 4 bases, with 20 bases between. The chain's CDR3 is CASSPSWRQGRETQYF. The DNA of the CDR3 is TGTGCCAGTAGTCCCTCTTGGAGGCAAGGACGAGAGACCCAGTACTTC.

This clonotype occurred a few times. The chain couples TRBV7-9 to TRBJ2-5, with a tentative D call TRBD2 (5 bases). The CDR3 is 14 amino acids. V was trimmed by 2 bases and J by 4 bases, leaving 11 bases between them. Germline V gene sequence: CDR1 SEHNR, CDR2 FQNEAQ (reference sequence). CDR3 in amino acids: CASSLSRGPETQYF. The CDR3 DNA reads as TGTGCCAGCAGCTTATCGAGAGGGCCAGAGACCCAGTACTTC.

V is TRBV4-1 and J is TRBJ1-1; D ambiguous. Germline V gene data show CDR1 as MGHRA and CDR2 as YSYEKL. This CDR3 spans 13 amino acids. V was clipped by 7 bases and J by 1 base, with 10 bases between them. This CDR3 reads CASTREPNTEAFF. The CDR3 coding sequence is TGCGCCAGCACGCGGGAGCCGAACACTGAAGCTTTCTTT.

The chain recombines TRBV4-1 with TRBJ2-4; 13 bases are a match to TRBD2. Germline V gene sequence: CDR1 MGHRA, CDR2 YSYEKL. V shed 1 base and J 2 bases; nucleotides not matched to a gene: 5. The CDR3 has 18 amino acids. This CDR3 reads CASSQARLAGGTKNIQYF. CDR3 bases: TGCGCCAGCAGCCAAGCCCGACTAGCGGGAGGAACCAAAAACATTCAGTACTTC.

V is TRBV2 and J is TRBJ1-1; D perhaps matches TRBD1 (5 bases). The germline V gene has CDR1 SNHLY and CDR2 FYNNEI. This CDR3 has 18 residues. V lost 5 bases and J lost 3, with 25 bases in between. The CDR3 spells CASSTWGVGEKYDTEAFF. CDR3 bases: TGTGCCAGCAGTACTTGGGGGGTGGGGGAGAAATACGACACTGAAGCTTTCTTT.

This chain links TRBV20-1 with TRBJ2-5, with 15 bases that match TRBD2. This CDR3 is built from 14 residues. Looked up from germline, CDR1 is DFQATT and CDR2 is SNEGSKA (reference sequence). Trimming removed 5 bases from V and 5 bases from J; junction bases left unmatched: 3. The CDR3 DNA sequence: TGCAGTGCTTGGACTAGCGGGAGGGCCGAGACCCAGTACTTC. It translates to CSAWTSGRAETQYF.

In its sample, this clonotype was seen a few times. The CDR3 region is CASTTTEYNEQFF. CDR3 DNA sequence: TGTGCCAGCACCACGACAGAGTACAATGAGCAGTTCTTC. V usage is TRBV6-6 and J usage is TRBJ2-1; D might be TRBD1 (5 bases). The V gene's germline CDR1 is MNHNY and CDR2 SVGAGI (reference sequence). This CDR3 spans 13 amino acids. V was pared by 7 bases and J by 4 bases, with 11 bases between.

The CDR3 DNA reads as TGTGCCAGCAGCTTAGCGGAGGGGCGGTATTTCTCCTATAATTCACCCCTCCACTTT. Translated: CASSLAEGRYFSYNSPLHF. The chain combines TRBV7-9 with TRBJ1-6, with D tentatively TRBD1 (5 bases). Germline V gene lookup returns CDR1 SEHNR and CDR2 FQNEAQ (reference sequence). The CDR3 sequence is 19 residues long. The V end was cut by 0 bases, the J end by 0 bases, with 15 bases between. Full variable domain (outside the CDR3, taken from reference TRBV7-9 and TRBJ1-6): DTGVSQNPRHKITKRGQNVTFRCDPISEHNRLYWYRQTLGQGPEFLTYFQNEAQLEKSRLLSDRFSAERPKGSFSTLEIQRTEQGDSAMYLCASSLAEGRYFSYNSPLHFGNGTRLTVT.

This clonotype was detected only a few times. The J gene is TRBJ2-1, the V gene TRBV7-2, with 8 positions matching TRBD1. The J segment lost 0 bases and the V segment lost 4 bases, leaving 8 bases of the junction unmatched. The CDR3 extends over 17 amino acids. The germline CDR1 and CDR2 sequences are SGHTA and FQGNSA. The CDR3 sequence: CASSSRTGRLSYNEQFF. In DNA, the CDR3 is TGTGCCAGCAGCTCCCGGACAGGGCGACTCTCCTACAATGAGCAGTTCTTC. The whole variable domain, remainder taken from reference TRBV7-2 and TRBJ2-1, is GAGVSQSPSNKVTEKGKDVELRCDPISGHTALYWYRQSLGQGLEFLIYFQGNSAPDKSGLPSDRFSAERTGGSVSTLTIQRTQQEDSAVYLCASSSRTGRLSYNEQFFGPGTRLTVL.